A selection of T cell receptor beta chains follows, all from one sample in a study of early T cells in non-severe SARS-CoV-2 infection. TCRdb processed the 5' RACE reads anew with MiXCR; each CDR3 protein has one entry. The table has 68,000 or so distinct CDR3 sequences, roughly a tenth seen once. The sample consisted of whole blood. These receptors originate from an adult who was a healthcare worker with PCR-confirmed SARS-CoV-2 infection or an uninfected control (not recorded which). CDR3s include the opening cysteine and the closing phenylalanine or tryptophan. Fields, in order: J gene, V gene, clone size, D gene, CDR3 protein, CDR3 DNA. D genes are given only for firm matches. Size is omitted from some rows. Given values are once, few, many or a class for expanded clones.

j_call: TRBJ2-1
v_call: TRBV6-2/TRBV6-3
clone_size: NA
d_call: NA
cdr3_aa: CASSGAYNEQFF
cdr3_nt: TGTGCCAGCAGTGGGGCTTACAATGAGCAGTTCTTC

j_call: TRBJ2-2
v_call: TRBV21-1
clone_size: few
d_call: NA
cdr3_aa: CASIYRGTGELFF
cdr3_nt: TGTGCCAGCATATACAGGGGGACCGGGGAGCTGTTTTTT

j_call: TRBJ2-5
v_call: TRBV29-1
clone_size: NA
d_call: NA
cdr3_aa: CSASNPNNPETQYF
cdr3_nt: TGCAGCGCCTCGAATCCTAACAACCCAGAGACCCAGTACTTC

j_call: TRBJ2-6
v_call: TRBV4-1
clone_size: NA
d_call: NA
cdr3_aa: CASSHGFSGANVLTF
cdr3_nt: TGCGCCAGCAGCCATGGGTTCTCTGGGGCCAACGTCCTGACTTTC

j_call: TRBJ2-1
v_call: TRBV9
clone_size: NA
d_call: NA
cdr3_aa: CASTRTYTSSYNEQFF
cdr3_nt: TGTGCCAGCACTAGGACCTATACGTCCTCCTACAATGAGCAGTTCTTC

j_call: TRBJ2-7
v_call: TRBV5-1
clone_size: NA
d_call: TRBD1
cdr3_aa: CASSFLPGQAYEQYF
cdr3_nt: TGCGCCAGCAGCTTCTTGCCCGGACAGGCTTACGAGCAGTACTTC

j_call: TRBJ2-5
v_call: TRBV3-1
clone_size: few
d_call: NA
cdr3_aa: CASSQDLDRKETQYF
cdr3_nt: TGTGCCAGCAGCCAAGATCTGGACAGAAAAGAGACCCAGTACTTC

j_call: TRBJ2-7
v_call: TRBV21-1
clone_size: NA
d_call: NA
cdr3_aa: CASPPCLDRGAREQYF
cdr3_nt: TGTGCCAGCCCACCTTGTCTGGACCGGGGGGCAAGGGAGCAGTACTTC

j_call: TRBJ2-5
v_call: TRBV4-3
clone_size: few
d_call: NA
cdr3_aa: CASSQGMGGLQETQYF
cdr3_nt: TGCGCCAGCAGCCAAGGAATGGGAGGACTCCAAGAGACCCAGTACTTC

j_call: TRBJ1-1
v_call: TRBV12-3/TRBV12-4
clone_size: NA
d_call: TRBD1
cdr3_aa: CASSARTGRTEAFF
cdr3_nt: TGTGCCAGCAGTGCCCGGACAGGGCGTACTGAAGCTTTCTTT

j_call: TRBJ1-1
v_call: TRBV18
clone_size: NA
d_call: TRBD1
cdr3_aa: CASSLDRGSEAFF
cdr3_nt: TGTGCCAGCTCTCTCGACAGGGGGAGCGAAGCTTTCTTT

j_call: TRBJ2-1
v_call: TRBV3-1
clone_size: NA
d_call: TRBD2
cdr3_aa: CASSQPTRLAGGNEQFF
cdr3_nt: TGTGCCAGCAGCCAACCGACGCGACTAGCGGGCGGTAATGAGCAGTTCTTC

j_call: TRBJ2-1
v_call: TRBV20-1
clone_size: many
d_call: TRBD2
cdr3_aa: CSAEPQTSGRVNEQFF
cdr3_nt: TGCAGTGCTGAACCACAAACTAGCGGGAGAGTCAATGAGCAGTTCTTC

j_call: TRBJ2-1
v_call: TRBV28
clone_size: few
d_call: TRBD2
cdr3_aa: CASTLAREGRSVQFF
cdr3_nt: TGTGCCAGCACCCTGGCGCGGGAGGGCCGGTCAGTGCAGTTCTTC

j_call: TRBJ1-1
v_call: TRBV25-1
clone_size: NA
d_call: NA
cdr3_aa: CASSAYTTGKPTEAFF
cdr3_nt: TGTGCCAGCAGTGCCTACACCACAGGGAAACCCACTGAAGCTTTCTTT

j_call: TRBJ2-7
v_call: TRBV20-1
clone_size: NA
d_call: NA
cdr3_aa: CSASREYYEQYF
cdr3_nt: TGCAGTGCTAGTCGGGAGTACTACGAGCAGTACTTC

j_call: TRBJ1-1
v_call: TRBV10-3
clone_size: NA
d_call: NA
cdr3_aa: CAISESLGGNTEAFF
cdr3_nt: TGTGCCATCAGTGAGAGCCTAGGGGGGAACACTGAAGCTTTCTTT

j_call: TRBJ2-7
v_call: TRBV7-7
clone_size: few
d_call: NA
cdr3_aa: CASSPDLGSTYEQYF
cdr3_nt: TGTGCCAGCAGCCCCGACCTTGGGAGCACCTACGAGCAGTACTTC

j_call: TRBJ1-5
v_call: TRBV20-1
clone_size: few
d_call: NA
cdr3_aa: CSARGDSNQPQHF
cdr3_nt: TGCAGTGCTAGAGGGGATAGCAATCAGCCCCAGCATTTT

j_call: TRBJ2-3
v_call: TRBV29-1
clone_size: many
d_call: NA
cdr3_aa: CSVRPTDTQYF
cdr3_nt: TGCAGCGTTCGCCCAACAGATACGCAGTATTTT

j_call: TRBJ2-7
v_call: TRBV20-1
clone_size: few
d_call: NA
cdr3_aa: CSAPGTFSDEQYF
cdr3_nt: TGCAGTGCTCCTGGGACTTTTTCCGACGAGCAGTACTTC

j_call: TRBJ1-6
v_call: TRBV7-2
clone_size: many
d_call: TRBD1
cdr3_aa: CASSPQGVPPLHF
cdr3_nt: TGTGCCAGCAGCCCCCAGGGGGTCCCACCCCTCCACTTT

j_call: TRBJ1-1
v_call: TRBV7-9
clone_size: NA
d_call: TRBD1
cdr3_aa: CASSFGDRGEAFF
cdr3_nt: TGTGCCAGCAGCTTTGGGGACAGGGGTGAAGCTTTCTTT

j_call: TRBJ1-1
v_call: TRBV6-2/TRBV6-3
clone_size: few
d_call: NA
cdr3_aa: CASSYWEGGNTEAFF
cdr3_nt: TGTGCCAGCAGTTACTGGGAGGGGGGGAACACTGAAGCTTTCTTT

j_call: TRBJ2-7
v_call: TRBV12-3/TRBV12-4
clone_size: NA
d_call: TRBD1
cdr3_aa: CASSRPRDRGHDEQYF
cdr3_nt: TGTGCCAGCAGTCGACCCCGGGACAGGGGGCATGACGAGCAGTACTTC

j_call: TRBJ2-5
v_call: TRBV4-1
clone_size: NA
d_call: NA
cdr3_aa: CASSQGSYQETQYF
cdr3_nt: TGCGCCAGCAGCCAGGGTTCGTACCAAGAGACCCAGTACTTC

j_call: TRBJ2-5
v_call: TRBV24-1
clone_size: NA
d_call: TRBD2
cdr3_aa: CATSDPSGAGETQYF
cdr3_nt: TGTGCCACCAGTGATCCTAGCGGGGCGGGGGAGACCCAGTACTTC

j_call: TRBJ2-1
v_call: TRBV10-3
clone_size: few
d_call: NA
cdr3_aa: CAISEVRAAPYNEQFF
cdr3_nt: TGTGCCATCAGTGAGGTGCGGGCGGCTCCCTACAATGAGCAGTTCTTC

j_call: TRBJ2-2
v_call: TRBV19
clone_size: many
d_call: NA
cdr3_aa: CASSILTGSGELFF
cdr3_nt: TGTGCCAGTAGTATCCTGACCGGTAGCGGGGAGCTGTTTTTT

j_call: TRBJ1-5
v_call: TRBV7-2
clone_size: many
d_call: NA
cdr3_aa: CASSLNVRVNQPQHF
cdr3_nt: TGTGCCAGCAGCTTAAATGTCAGGGTAAATCAGCCCCAGCATTTT

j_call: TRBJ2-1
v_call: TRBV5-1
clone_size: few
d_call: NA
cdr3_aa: CASSWSPGTPIDEQFF
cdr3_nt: TGCGCCAGCAGCTGGAGCCCCGGGACCCCGATCGATGAGCAGTTCTTC

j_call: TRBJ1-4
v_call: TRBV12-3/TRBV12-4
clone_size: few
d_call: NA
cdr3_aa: CASRGYANEKLFF
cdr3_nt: TGTGCCAGCAGGGGGTATGCTAATGAAAAACTGTTTTTT

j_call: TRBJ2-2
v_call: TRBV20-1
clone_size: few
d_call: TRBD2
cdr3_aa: CSAKGVKSGLARAGELFF
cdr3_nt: TGCAGTGCCAAGGGGGTCAAATCGGGACTAGCAAGAGCCGGGGAGCTGTTTTTT

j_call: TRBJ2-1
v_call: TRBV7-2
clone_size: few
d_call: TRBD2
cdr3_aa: CASSLNPGGQGEQFF
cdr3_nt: TGTGCCAGCAGCTTAAATCCGGGAGGGCAAGGGGAGCAGTTCTTC

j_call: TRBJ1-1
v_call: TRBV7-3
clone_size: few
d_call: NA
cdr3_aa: CASSYSQSTEAFF
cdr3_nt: TGTGCCAGCAGCTACAGTCAGAGCACTGAAGCTTTCTTT

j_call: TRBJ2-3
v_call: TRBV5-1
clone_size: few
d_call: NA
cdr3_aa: CASSLGSGNTDTQYF
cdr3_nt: TGCGCCAGCAGCTTGGGGTCAGGGAACACAGATACGCAGTATTTT

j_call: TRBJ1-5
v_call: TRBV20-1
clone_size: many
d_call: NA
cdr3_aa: CSAPQGNQPQHF
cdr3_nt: TGCAGTGCACCACAGGGAAATCAGCCCCAGCATTTT

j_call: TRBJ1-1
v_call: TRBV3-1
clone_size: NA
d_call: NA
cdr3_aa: CASSQDATGVTEAFF
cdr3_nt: TGTGCCAGCAGCCAAGACGCGACCGGGGTCACTGAAGCTTTCTTT

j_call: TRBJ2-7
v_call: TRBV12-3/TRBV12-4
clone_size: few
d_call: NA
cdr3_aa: CASSFGTRSYEQYF
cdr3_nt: TGTGCCAGCAGTTTCGGGACGCGATCGTACGAGCAGTACTTC

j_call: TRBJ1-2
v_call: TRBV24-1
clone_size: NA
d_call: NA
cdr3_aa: CATSPTASYGYTF
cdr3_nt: TGTGCCACCAGTCCGACAGCGTCCTATGGCTACACCTTC

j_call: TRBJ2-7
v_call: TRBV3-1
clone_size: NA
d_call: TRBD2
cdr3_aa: CASSLGGGSSYEQYF
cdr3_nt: TGTGCCAGCAGCCTAGGTGGCGGGAGCTCCTACGAGCAGTACTTC